This TCR beta chain appears in the sequencing data of a study of CD8+ T cells in alopecia areata. At the level of the study: Treated individuals took tofacitinib by mouth, 5 to 10 mg twice daily. General observations from the study: For patients receiving tofacitinib, scalp clonality and expanded CD8+ clones among the top 100 significantly decreased.

After isolation, RNA underwent reverse transcription to generate cDNA as the sequencing template. Assay: immunoSEQ multiplex PCR; the TCRdb copy retains only in-frame clones and omits some. The sample contains some 200,000 clones, 55% to 70% of which appear only once. This clone showed up just a few times. Its target is not known. The treatment: oral pan-JAK inhibitor, 5-10 mg twice daily. Trimming took off 8 bases at V and 5 bases at J, with 18 bases between the two ends. In germline, CDR1 is MRHNA, CDR2 SNTAGT. The CDR3 runs to 14 residues. Sequencing used CD4+ T cells sorted from blood, obtained at week 24, from a patient treated with tofacitinib. The chain carries TRBV6-4 and TRBJ1-1; TRBD1 might be the D (5 bases). This sequence originates from a human donor with alopecia areata. CDR3 DNA: TGTGCCAGCCCGGCAGGGAGAGTTGGGACTGAAGCTTTCTTT. This encodes CASPAGRVGTEAFF.